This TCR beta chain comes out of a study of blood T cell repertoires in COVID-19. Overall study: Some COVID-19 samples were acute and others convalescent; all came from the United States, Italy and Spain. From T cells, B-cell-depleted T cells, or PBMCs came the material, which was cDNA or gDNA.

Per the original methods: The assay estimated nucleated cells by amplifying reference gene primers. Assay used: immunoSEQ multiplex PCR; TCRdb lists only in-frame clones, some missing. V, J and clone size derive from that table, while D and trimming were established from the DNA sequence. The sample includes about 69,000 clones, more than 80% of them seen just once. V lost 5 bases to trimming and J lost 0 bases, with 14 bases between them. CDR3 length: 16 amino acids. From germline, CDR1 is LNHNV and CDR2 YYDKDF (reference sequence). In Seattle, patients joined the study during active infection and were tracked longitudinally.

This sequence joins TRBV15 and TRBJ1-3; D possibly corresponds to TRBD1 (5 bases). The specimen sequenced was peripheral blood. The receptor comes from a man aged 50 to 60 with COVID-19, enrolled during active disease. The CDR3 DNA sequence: TGTGCCACCAGCGAGCGGGACTATTACTCTGGAAACACCATATATTTT. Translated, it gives CATSERDYYSGNTIYF.